Detailed here is one T cell receptor (beta chain). This specimen comes from a study of blood T cell repertoires in COVID-19. Study context: From T cells, B-cell-depleted T cells, or PBMCs came the material, which was cDNA or gDNA.

In the original analysis: Estimation of nucleated cell counts relied on the amplification of reference gene primers. Repertoires were generated with immunoSEQ multiplex PCR, while TCRdb's copy carries only in-frame clones and drops some. The V and J calls and clone size are taken from that table; D and trimming were inferred from the DNA. The sample has some 300,000 clones; 70% to 90% are singletons. Donors were grouped by their self-reported clinical history. Per the germline V gene, CDR1 is SEHNR and CDR2 is FQNEAQ (reference sequence). V was pared by 10 bases and J by 6 bases, with 26 bases between. The CDR3 has 16 residues.

The sequence was obtained from a woman in her thirties or forties who had recovered from COVID-19. V is TRBV7-9 and J is TRBJ2-3; maybe TRBD2 (6 bases). Material: PBMCs or T cells enriched from blood (not recorded which). The CDR3 DNA follows: TGTGCCACCCGTGATCCATTCGAAACCGGAGGGGATACGCAGTATTTT. This codes for CATRDPFETGGDTQYF.